This T cell receptor beta chain was sequenced for a study of blood T cell repertoires in COVID-19. Study-level background: Some COVID-19 samples were acute and others convalescent; all came from the United States, Italy and Spain.

Germline CDR1 is SGHVS and CDR2 is FNYEAQ. The CDR3 loop spans 16 amino acids. The V segment lost 1 base and the J segment 3 bases; nucleotides outside the gene matches: 5. Study processing details: Estimates of nucleated cell counts were drawn from the amplification of reference gene primers. The protocol was immunoSEQ multiplex PCR, while the TCRdb copy is restricted to in-frame clones and leaves out a portion. V and J calls plus clone size are reproduced from that table; the DNA served to infer D and trimming. The sample has around 260,000 clones; more than 65% are singletons. This TCR came from a person aged 70 to 80 with COVID-19, enrolled during active disease. The sample consisted of peripheral blood. The gene calls are TRBV7-6 and TRBJ2-7, with 11 bases aligning to TRBD1. As DNA, the CDR3 is TGTGCCAGCAGCTTAGAAGTGGGGACAGGGGGCTACGAGCAGTACTTC. This translates into CASSLEVGTGGYEQYF.